This T cell receptor beta chain was captured in a study of T cell responses to AZD1222 COVID-19 vaccine. With 0 bases removed from V and 4 bases from J, the gap between germline ends came to 10 bases. This CDR3 comprises 15 residues. Germline values: CDR1 LGHNA, CDR2 YSLEER. Sequencing was performed with immunoSEQ multiplex PCR; in TCRdb, only in-frame clones are kept and a portion is missing. The table records about 150,000 clones, 90% to 95% of them present only once. Specimen: peripheral blood, collected on day 0 of AZD1222 vaccination. The source is an adult in good health. J is TRBJ1-5 and V is TRBV4-3; no clear D. The CDR3 reads CASSQDSKANQPQHF. CDR3 in DNA: TGCGCCAGCAGCCAAGATTCAAAAGCTAATCAGCCCCAGCATTTT.